A single sample gave rise to the 31 T cell receptor beta chains below, sequenced in a study of T-cell memory formation after mild COVID-19. TCRdb recomputed calls from the 5' RACE reads with MiXCR, one row per CDR3 protein. There are around 340,000 distinct CDR3 sequences in the sample; under 25% occur only once, and approximately 13% lies in the top ten. The source material was PBMCs or a T cell subset sorted from them (not recorded which). Receptor source: an adult woman who had mild COVID-19 (a few samples of this study predate the infection). Cell type and time point are not known.

This clonotype occurred a few times. The DNA for the CDR3 is TGTGCCAGCAGCTTCGGTTACGGGGATGAGACCCAGTACTTC. It yields the protein CASSFGYGDETQYF. The chain couples TRBV7-2 to TRBJ2-5; D might be TRBD2 (5 bases). CDR1 is SGHTA, CDR2 FQGNSA, per germline. V lost 3 bases and J lost 5, with 13 bases in between. The CDR3 consists of 14 residues.

The gene calls are TRBV5-1 and TRBJ2-7; 8 nucleotides line up with TRBD1. The length of the CDR3 is 14 residues. V lost 4 bases to trimming and J lost 3 bases; unmatched junction nucleotides: 6. Germline V gene sequence: CDR1 SGHRS, CDR2 YFSETQ. This CDR3 reads CASSQGQVDYEQYF. CDR3 in DNA: TGCGCCAGCAGCCAGGGACAGGTTGACTACGAGCAGTACTTC.

This clonotype was seen a handful of times. This chain's CDR3 is CATSDAGTSGLEQFF. DNA of the CDR3: TGTGCCACCAGTGACGCCGGGACTAGCGGGTTGGAGCAGTTCTTC. The J gene is TRBJ2-1, the V gene TRBV24-1, with 12 bases fitting TRBD2. Germline values: CDR1 KGHDR, CDR2 SFDVKD. CDR3 length: 15 amino acids. J lost 10 bases, V lost 4 bases, and 7 bases had no gene match.

This clonotype was recorded many times. V usage is TRBV6-6 and J usage is TRBJ2-3; D gene uncertain. CDR1 and CDR2 from the germline V gene are MNHNY and SVGAGI (reference sequence). V was pared by 2 bases and J by 2 bases, with 8 bases between. This CDR3 has 14 residues. CDR3 DNA sequence: TGTGCCAGCAGTTACGGCAGAGACACAGATACGCAGTATTTT. Its translation: CASSYGRDTDTQYF.

The chain joins TRBV20-1 to TRBJ1-1; 7 bases map to TRBD1. CDR1 is DFQATT and CDR2 is SNEGSKA in the germline V gene (reference sequence). The CDR3 is made up of 15 amino acids. With V trimmed by 0 bases and J by 8 bases, 12 bases remained unmatched. In DNA, the CDR3 is TGCAGTGCTAGAGATCAGGGGGGTGTGCAGCCCGAAGCTTTCTTT. Translating gives CSARDQGGVQPEAFF.

Many counts were recorded for this clonotype. The chain joins TRBV7-9 to TRBJ2-5; D gene ambiguous. The CDR3 runs 12 residues. Germline CDR1 SEHNR, CDR2 FQNEAQ (reference sequence). V gave up 1 base and J gave up 5 bases, with 5 bases separating them. CDR3 nucleotides: TGTGCCAGCAGCTTAGTCGGGGAGACCCAGTACTTC. Translated, it gives CASSLVGETQYF.

The chain uses TRBV20-1 and TRBJ2-1; D is unclear. Per the germline V gene, CDR1 is DFQATT and CDR2 is SNEGSKA (reference sequence). V lost 2 bases and J lost 3, with 23 bases in between. This CDR3 is built from 18 residues. The CDR3 DNA reads TGCAGTGCTAGATTTATTAGAGCATCCAGTTCTCTCTACAATGAGCAGTTCTTC. This sequence encodes CSARFIRASSSLYNEQFF.

This clonotype has a handful of counts. The CDR3 region has the DNA TGCAGTGCTAGAAGGTGGGGGACAGATTTCTACTATGGCTACACCTTC. It translates to CSARRWGTDFYYGYTF. The chain joins TRBV20-1 to TRBJ1-2, with 7 bases matching TRBD1. Germline V CDR1 and CDR2: DFQATT, SNEGSKA (reference sequence). CDR3 length: 16 amino acids. With 2 bases clipped from V and 3 bases from J, the junction kept 12 bases outside the gene matches.

This clonotype occurred many times. The rearrangement uses TRBV4-3 and TRBJ2-2; D is unresolved. The CDR3 length is 12 residues. Germline V gene sequence: CDR1 LGHNA, CDR2 YSLEER. Trimming pared 0 bases from V and 8 bases from J, leaving 4 bases between. CDR3 protein: CASSQDWGELFF. In DNA, the CDR3 is TGCGCCAGCAGCCAAGATTGGGGGGAGCTGTTTTTT.

This rearrangement joins TRBV7-2 to TRBJ1-2; 10 bases fit TRBD1. The CDR3 spans 13 residues. The germline gives CDR1 SGHTA, CDR2 FQGNSA. The V and J ends lost 5 bases and 7 bases, in that order; junction bases with no gene match: 4. The CDR3 DNA sequence: TGTGCCAGCAGCGCCGGGACAGGGGCTGGCTACACCTTC. Encoded protein: CASSAGTGAGYTF.

This clonotype occurred once. The V gene is TRBV10-3, the J gene TRBJ1-3; TRBD1 aligns across 7 bases. The J segment lost 2 bases and the V segment lost 10 bases, leaving 5 bases of the junction unmatched. CDR1 is ENHRY and CDR2 is SYGVKD in the germline V gene. This CDR3 is built from 13 residues. Written as DNA, the CDR3 is TGTGCCACCGCAGGGGGGGCTGGAAACACCATATATTTT. Amino acids: CATAGGAGNTIYF.

This clonotype was observed a handful of times. The gene calls are TRBV7-9 and TRBJ1-6; D is unclear. Trimming removed 5 bases at V and 6 bases at J, with 11 bases between. Per the germline V gene, CDR1 is SEHNR and CDR2 is FQNEAQ (reference sequence). The CDR3 is 14 residues long. DNA for the CDR3: TGTGCCAGCAGCACCCCCGGGCCTAATTCACCCCTCCACTTT. Protein product: CASSTPGPNSPLHF. The whole variable domain, filled in from reference TRBV7-9 and TRBJ1-6, reads DTGVSQNPRHKITKRGQNVTFRCDPISEHNRLYWYRQTLGQGPEFLTYFQNEAQLEKSRLLSDRFSAERPKGSFSTLEIQRTEQGDSAMYLCASSTPGPNSPLHFGNGTRLTVT.

Many counts were recorded for this clonotype. The J gene is TRBJ2-7, the V gene TRBV4-3; D not resolved. This CDR3 is 14 amino acids long. The germline V gene has CDR1 LGHNA and CDR2 YSLEER. Trimming removed 0 bases at V and 1 base at J, with 7 bases between. The DNA of the CDR3 is TGCGCCAGCAGCCAAGATAGCTATTCCTACGAGCAGTACTTC. Translated: CASSQDSYSYEQYF.

In its sample, this clonotype was seen many times. The chain has TRBV11-2 and TRBJ2-7; 8 bases are a match to TRBD2. The trim removed 5 bases at V and 0 bases at J, leaving 15 bases unmatched. The CDR3 totals 18 residues. Germline CDR1 SGHAT, CDR2 FQNNGV. CDR3 in DNA: TGTGCCAGCAGCCCGATCGAAAGGGAGCGGGGGAGCTCCTACGAGCAGTACTTC. As protein: CASSPIERERGSSYEQYF.

The chain has TRBV4-2 and TRBJ2-5; TRBD2 aligns across 8 bases. V shed 2 bases, J shed 3 bases, and the junction held 5 bases outside the gene matches. In germline, CDR1 is LGHNA, CDR2 YNFKEQ. CDR3 length equals 15 residues. CDR3 amino acids: CASSQTILAEETQYF. The CDR3 DNA reads as TGTGCCAGCAGCCAAACTATACTAGCGGAAGAGACCCAGTACTTC.

The V gene is TRBV18, the J gene TRBJ2-7; TRBD1 aligns across 7 bases. CDR3 length equals 14 residues. The junction had 4 bases not matched to a gene; V was cut back by 2 bases and J by 3 bases. The germline V gene has CDR1 KGHSH and CDR2 LQKENI. The CDR3 nucleotides are TGTGCCAGCTCACCAGGACAGGATTACTACGAGCAGTACTTC. Encoded protein: CASSPGQDYYEQYF.

This clonotype was seen a few times. The chain couples TRBV5-1 to TRBJ1-3; no firm D call. CDR3 length equals 16 residues. The V end lost 5 bases, the J end lost 2 bases, and 17 bases lay between the germline ends. Germline V gene lookup returns CDR1 SGHRS and CDR2 YFSETQ. CDR3: CASSPKVANAGNTIYF. In nucleotides, the CDR3 is TGCGCCAGCAGTCCAAAGGTAGCCAATGCTGGAAACACCATATATTTT.

V and J are TRBV6-1 and TRBJ2-5; D call uncertain. V lost 4 bases and J 5 bases, leaving 11 bases between the germline ends. The CDR3 is made up of 13 amino acids. The germline V gene has CDR1 MNHNS and CDR2 SASEGT. Written as DNA, the CDR3 is TGTGCCAGCAGTGGGTTAGCCGCGGAGACCCAGTACTTC. Translating gives CASSGLAAETQYF.

The table lists this clonotype with many counts. The CDR3 is CASSPYSDTQYF. The CDR3, as DNA: TGTGCCAGCAGCCCCTATTCGGATACGCAGTATTTT. The V and J genes are TRBV7-2 and TRBJ2-3; D unclear. Per germline, CDR1 SGHTA and CDR2 FQGNSA. V was pared by 5 bases and J by 6 bases, with 9 bases between. The CDR3 contains 12 residues.

V gene TRBV7-8 combines with J gene TRBJ2-3; TRBD2 matches at 12 bases. V was pared by 6 bases and J by 4 bases, with 14 bases of the junction left unmatched. Germline V gives CDR1 SGHVS, CDR2 FQNEAQ. CDR3 size: 18 residues. The CDR3 region is CASSPTSGRFNFPDTQYF. The CDR3 DNA follows: TGTGCCAGCAGTCCGACTAGCGGGAGATTTAATTTTCCAGATACGCAGTATTTT. Variable domain in full (rest from reference TRBV7-8 and TRBJ2-3): GAGVSQSPRYKVAKRGQDVALRCDPISGHVSLFWYQQALGQGPEFLTYFQNEAQLDKSGLPSDRFFAERPEGSVSTLKIQRTQQEDSAVYLCASSPTSGRFNFPDTQYFGPGTRLTVL.

V gene TRBV4-1 combines with J gene TRBJ2-5; D unclear. CDR3 size: 13 residues. Germline CDR1 and CDR2: MGHRA and YSYEKL. The V and J ends lost 2 bases and 5 bases respectively, with 9 bases between them. The chain's CDR3 is CASSQIIRETQYF. Here the CDR3 DNA reads TGCGCCAGCAGCCAAATCATCCGGGAGACCCAGTACTTC.

In its sample, this clonotype was seen a few times. J is TRBJ2-1 and V is TRBV27, with D possibly being TRBD1 (6 bases). Trimming left V 5 bases short and J 13 bases short, with 18 bases between. The germline CDR1 and CDR2 sequences are MNHEY and SMNVEV (reference sequence). The CDR3 consists of 13 residues. The CDR3 loop reads CASSQSRGEGQFF. CDR3 nucleotide sequence: TGTGCCAGCAGTCAGAGCAGGGGAGAAGGACAGTTCTTC.

This clonotype was recorded only once. V is TRBV10-3 and J is TRBJ1-2; D is possibly TRBD1 (6 bases). Per the germline V gene, CDR1 is ENHRY and CDR2 is SYGVKD. Trimming took off 5 bases at V and 8 bases at J, with 15 bases between the two ends. The CDR3 covers 13 residues. Written as DNA, the CDR3 is TGTGCCATCAGTTCAGAGTCAGGGGTCGGCTACACCTTC. This gives the protein CAISSESGVGYTF.

This clonotype occurred many times. This chain links TRBV12-3 or TRBV12-4 with TRBJ2-3; TRBD2 matches 8 bases. V shed 3 bases and J 6 bases; nucleotides not matched to a gene: 20. The CDR3 length is 19 residues. The CDR3 region has the DNA TGTGCCAGCAGTTTTGGATTTGTAGGAGCGGGGGCCACGGTGGATACGCAGTATTTT. As protein: CASSFGFVGAGATVDTQYF.

J is TRBJ1-2 and V is TRBV29-1; no definite D call. CDR1 SQVTM and CDR2 ANQGSEA come from the germline V gene. This CDR3 spans 13 amino acids. V was cut by 6 bases and J by 0 bases, with 11 bases left in between. In DNA, the CDR3 is TGCAGCGTCTTGGACCTTACTAACTATGGCTACACCTTC. It yields the protein CSVLDLTNYGYTF.

This clonotype occurred a few times. The J gene is TRBJ1-5, the V gene TRBV6-5; tentative D call: TRBD1 (5 bases). Germline V CDR1 and CDR2: MNHEY, SVGAGI. CDR3 length: 12 amino acids. Trimming removed 8 bases from V and 1 base from J, with 6 bases in between. CDR3 sequence reads: CASGASNQPQHF. CDR3 bases: TGTGCCAGCGGGGCGAGCAATCAGCCCCAGCATTTT.

V is TRBV25-1 and J is TRBJ2-7; 9 bases match TRBD2. The CDR3 extends over 15 amino acids. V shed 2 bases and J 2 bases; nucleotides not matched to a gene: 4. Germline V gene data show CDR1 as MGHDK and CDR2 as SYGVNS. CDR3 amino acids: CASSEQASGTYEQYF. As DNA, the CDR3 is TGTGCCAGCAGTGAACAGGCTAGCGGGACCTACGAGCAGTACTTC.

This clonotype was counted a few times. This chain uses TRBV12-3 or TRBV12-4 with TRBJ2-1; 7 positions match TRBD2. The J segment lost 7 bases and the V segment lost 0 bases, leaving 9 bases of the junction unmatched. CDR3 length equals 16 residues. CDR3 nucleotide sequence: TGTGCCAGCAGTTTAGCGCACGGAGGCGGGGGTAATGAGCAGTTCTTC. It translates to CASSLAHGGGGNEQFF.

The rearrangement links TRBV27 to TRBJ2-2; no firm D call. Germline CDR1 is MNHEY and CDR2 is SMNVEV (reference sequence). V gave up 10 bases and J gave up 1 base, with 13 bases separating them. The CDR3 totals 14 residues. CDR3 DNA sequence: TGTGCCACCCAGCTATGGCGGAACACCGGGGAGCTGTTTTTT. Translated: CATQLWRNTGELFF.

The chain links TRBV7-2 to TRBJ1-2; D gene uncertain. Germline V gene data show CDR1 as SGHTA and CDR2 as FQGNSA. Trimming left V 2 bases short and J 7 bases short, with 11 bases between. The CDR3 sequence is 13 residues long. The CDR3 loop is CASSLFIAPGYTF. CDR3 DNA sequence: TGTGCCAGCAGCTTATTTATAGCTCCTGGCTACACCTTC.

This clonotype has just a few counts. The V call is TRBV24-1, the J call TRBJ2-1, with a weak D call TRBD2 (6 bases). Germline loops: CDR1 KGHDR, CDR2 SFDVKD. Trimming removed 4 bases from V and 9 bases from J, with 15 bases in between. The CDR3 is 14 residues long. CDR3 protein: CATSDTRLGVEQFF. In DNA form, the CDR3 reads TGTGCCACCAGTGACACGAGACTAGGCGTTGAGCAGTTCTTC.